These 14 T cell receptor beta chains came from one sample sequenced in a study of shared clonotypes between healthy human individuals. The data were produced by immunoSEQ multiplex PCR, yet TCRdb's version contains in-frame clones alone and is incomplete. The repertoire holds 2,500,000 or so clones, with 93% as singletons. The sequenced material came from naive CD4+ T cells from PBMCs. The subset is: CD45RA+ positively selected. The origin of the receptors is a man aged 18 to 35 in good health. Some clones in this sample may be carry-over from other donors' samples.

This clone was found once. The chain uses TRBV4-3 and TRBJ1-1; D is uncertain. CDR3 length: 14 amino acids. Germline CDR1 LGHNA, CDR2 YSLEER. V dropped 1 base and J dropped 1 base, with 7 bases sitting between them. The CDR3 sequence is CASSQAPQNTEAFF. The CDR3 DNA is TGCGCCAGCAGCCAAGCACCCCAGAACACTGAAGCTTTCTTT.

CDR3 nucleotides: TGCGCCAGCAGCCGGGCCCAGACAGGCTCTGAAGCTTTCTTT. It encodes CASSRAQTGSEAFF. The V gene is TRBV4-1, the J gene TRBJ1-1; possibly TRBD1 for D (6 bases). The CDR3 consists of 14 residues. Trimming pared 4 bases from V and 6 bases from J, leaving 15 bases between. CDR1 is MGHRA, CDR2 YSYEKL, per germline.

This chain connects TRBV6-1 to TRBJ2-7; 9 bases match TRBD1. V was clipped by 4 bases and J by 5 bases; unmatched bases: 12. Germline CDR1 is MNHNS and CDR2 is SASEGT. This CDR3 is built from 16 residues. DNA of the CDR3: TGTGCCAGCAGTGCTTGGAGGACCGGGACAGGGAACGAGCAGTACTTC. This translates into CASSAWRTGTGNEQYF.

The chain carries TRBV6-6 and TRBJ2-5; D possibly uses TRBD1 or TRBD2 (5 bases each). V shed 7 bases and J shed 2 bases, with 17 bases lying between them. This CDR3 comprises 15 residues. Germline V gives CDR1 MNHNY, CDR2 SVGAGI (reference sequence). The CDR3 loop reads CASMWSGAAQETQYF. The CDR3 DNA reads TGTGCCAGCATGTGGTCCGGGGCCGCACAAGAGACCCAGTACTTC.

The V gene is TRBV2, the J gene TRBJ1-4, with D uncertain. Between the trimmed V and J ends, which lost 7 bases and 5 bases, there was a span of 14 bases. CDR1 SNHLY and CDR2 FYNNEI come from the germline V gene. CDR3 length: 14 amino acids. The CDR3 DNA sequence: TGTGCCAGCAAACAAACGGGCAGCAATGAAAAACTGTTTTTT. Protein sequence: CASKQTGSNEKLFF.

V and J are TRBV18 and TRBJ1-2; no clear D gene. The CDR3 runs to 14 residues. CDR1 is KGHSH, CDR2 LQKENI, per germline. Trimming left V 3 bases short and J 1 base short, with 9 bases between. The CDR3 sequence is CASSPSNNNYGYTF. The DNA of the CDR3 is TGTGCCAGCTCACCGTCAAATAATAACTATGGCTACACCTTC.

This chain's CDR3 is CASSQIQGTVSNQPQHF. Written as DNA, the CDR3 is TGTGCCAGTAGTCAAATACAGGGGACCGTTAGCAATCAGCCCCAGCATTTT. The chain links TRBV19 to TRBJ1-5; TRBD1 agrees at 7 bases. The CDR3 is made up of 17 amino acids. Germline-derived CDR1 and CDR2 are LNHDA and SQIVND (reference sequence). V lost 5 bases to trimming and J lost 0 bases; unmatched junction nucleotides: 10.

V and J are TRBV7-3 and TRBJ2-7; 9 positions agree with TRBD2. The CDR3 loop spans 16 amino acids. The V gene's germline CDR1 is SGHTA and CDR2 FQGTGA. Trimming removed 0 bases from V and 3 bases from J; junction bases left unmatched: 6. CDR3 sequence: CASSLTRASGNYEQYF. The CDR3 DNA reads as TGTGCCAGCAGCTTAACTCGGGCTAGCGGGAACTACGAGCAGTACTTC.

For this clone: Within the sample, other DNA sequences also encode this same CDR3. V usage is TRBV5-1 and J usage is TRBJ1-1, with D unclear. V dropped 2 bases and J dropped 3 bases, with 8 bases sitting between them. CDR3 length: 13 amino acids. The germline V gene has CDR1 SGHRS and CDR2 YFSETQ. The CDR3 nucleotides are TGCGCCAGCAGCTTTTCGGGCGACACTGAAGCTTTCTTT. Protein product: CASSFSGDTEAFF. The variable domain in full, completed from reference TRBV5-1 and TRBJ1-1, reads KAGVTQTPRYLIKTRGQQVTLSCSPISGHRSVSWYQQTPGQGLQFLFEYFSETQRNKGNFPGRFSGRQFSNSRSEMNVSTLELGDSALYLCASSFSGDTEAFFGQGTRLTVV.

V gene TRBV30 combines with J gene TRBJ1-1; D is unclear. The V gene lost 3 bases and the J gene lost 1 base, with 9 bases spanning the gap. The CDR3 is 13 amino acids. Germline CDR1 and CDR2: GTSNPN and SVGIG (reference sequence). The CDR3, as DNA: TGTGCCTGGAGAATAGAAAGGAACACTGAAGCTTTCTTT. This encodes CAWRIERNTEAFF. The variable domain in full, with the rest retrieved from reference TRBV30 and TRBJ1-1, is SQTIHQWPATLVQPVGSPLSLECTVEGTSNPNLYWYRQAAGRGLQLLFYSVGIGQISSEVPQNLSASRPQDRQFILSSKKLLLSDSGFYLCAWRIERNTEAFFGQGTRLTVV.

The chain has TRBV28 and TRBJ1-4; TRBD1 might be the D (5 bases). CDR1 is MDHEN, CDR2 SYDVKM, per germline. V lost 9 bases to trimming and J lost 10 bases, with 15 bases between them. The CDR3 extends over 12 amino acids. The CDR3 region has the DNA TGTGCCAGTGTTCAGGGTGTAGGAAAACTGTTTTTT. It codes for CASVQGVGKLFF.

The chain recombines TRBV10-3 with TRBJ2-3; D gene unclear. In germline, CDR1 is ENHRY, CDR2 SYGVKD. The V end was cut by 4 bases, the J end by 1 base, with 9 bases between. There are 14 residues in the CDR3. This CDR3 is CAISGRSGTDTQYF. The CDR3, as DNA: TGTGCCATCAGTGGTAGGAGTGGCACAGATACGCAGTATTTT.

This chain uses TRBV7-9 with TRBJ2-1; 7 bases match TRBD2. V shed 4 bases and J 9 bases; nucleotides not matched to a gene: 9. The CDR3 consists of 14 residues. In germline, CDR1 is SEHNR, CDR2 FQNEAQ (reference sequence). The CDR3 DNA reads as TGTGCCAGCAGCTCCAACTCCGGGACTATTGAGCAGTTCTTC. It specifies CASSSNSGTIEQFF.

The chain couples TRBV6-5 to TRBJ2-1; TRBD2 matches 14 bases. The CDR3 length is 15 residues. Losses at the gene ends were 6 bases for V and 6 bases for J; bases not matched to a gene: 4. Germline CDR1 reads MNHEY; CDR2 reads SVGAGI. CDR3 region: CASSPGLAGVNEQFF. The CDR3, as DNA: TGTGCCAGCAGCCCGGGACTAGCGGGAGTCAATGAGCAGTTCTTC.